This T cell receptor beta chain was observed in a study of T cells in narcolepsy. General observations from the study: Some memory CD4+ repertoires had no autoreactive clone sequences. Same-patient CSF and blood CD4+ T cell clonotypes included HCRT-specific and TRIB2-specific autoreactive ones.

Note on this clone: The antigen remains undetermined.

Sequencing used immunoSEQ multiplex PCR; TCRdb keeps in-frame clones, though not all of them. The sample holds about 40,000 clones; approximately 85% are singletons and the top ten take about 1.6%. This sequence was found in a human donor with narcolepsy. Sequenced: CD45RA- memory CD4+ T cells from PBMCs.

The CDR3, as DNA: TGTGCCAGCAGTGGGAGTGGGGACACTGAAGCTTTCTTT. It codes for CASSGSGDTEAFF. The chain is built from TRBV2 and TRBJ1-1; no clear D gene. The CDR3 is 13 amino acids. Looked up from germline, CDR1 is SNHLY and CDR2 is FYNNEI. V lost 4 bases to trimming and J lost 3 bases, with 9 bases between them. Filled out from reference TRBV2 and TRBJ1-1, the complete variable domain reads EPEVTQTPSHQVTQMGQEVILRCVPISNHLYFYWYRQILGQKVEFLVSFYNNEISEKSEIFDDQFSVERPDGSNFTLKIRSTKLEDSAMYFCASSGSGDTEAFFGQGTRLTVV.